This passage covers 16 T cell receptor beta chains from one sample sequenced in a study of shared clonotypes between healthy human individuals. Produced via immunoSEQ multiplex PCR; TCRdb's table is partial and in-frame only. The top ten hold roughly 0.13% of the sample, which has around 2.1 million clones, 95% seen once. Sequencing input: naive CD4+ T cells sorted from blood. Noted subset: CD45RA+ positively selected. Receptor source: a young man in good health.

CDR3 coding DNA: TGCGCCAGCAGCTCCCACAGGGAAACGAACACTGAAGCTTTCTTT. It encodes CASSSHRETNTEAFF. This chain uses TRBV5-1 with TRBJ1-1, with D maybe TRBD1 (6 bases). The length of the CDR3 is 15 residues. Germline lookup yields CDR1 SGHRS and CDR2 YFSETQ. Trimming left V 3 bases short and J 1 base short, with 13 bases between.

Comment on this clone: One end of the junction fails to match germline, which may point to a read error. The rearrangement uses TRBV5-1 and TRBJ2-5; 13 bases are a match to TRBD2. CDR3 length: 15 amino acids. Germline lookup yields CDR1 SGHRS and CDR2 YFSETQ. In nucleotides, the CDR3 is TGCGACAGCAGTTCCACTAGCGGGAGGGGAGAGACCCAGTACTTC. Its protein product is CDSSSTSGRGETQYF.

The CDR3 DNA reads TGTGCCATCAGTGACGGGAGGGTCACCGGGGAGCTGTTTTTT. Residues: CAISDGRVTGELFF. This chain connects TRBV10-3 to TRBJ2-2; 8 bases line up with TRBD2. The CDR3 loop spans 14 amino acids. The germline V gene encodes CDR1 ENHRY and CDR2 SYGVKD. Trimming at V came to 3 bases and at J to 4 bases, leaving 1 base not matched to a gene.

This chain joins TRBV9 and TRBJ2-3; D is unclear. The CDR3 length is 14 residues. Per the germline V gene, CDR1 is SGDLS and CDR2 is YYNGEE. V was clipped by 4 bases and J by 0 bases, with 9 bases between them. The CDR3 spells CASSPLPSTDTQYF. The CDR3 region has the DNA TGTGCCAGCAGCCCCCTCCCCAGCACAGATACGCAGTATTTT. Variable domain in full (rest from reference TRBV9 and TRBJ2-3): DSGVTQTPKHLITATGQRVTLRCSPRSGDLSVYWYQQSLDQGLQFLIQYYNGEERAKGNILERFSAQQFPDLHSELNLSSLELGDSALYFCASSPLPSTDTQYFGPGTRLTVL.

CDR3 residues: CASSPGTSGGRYNEQFF. In nucleotides, the CDR3 is TGCGCCAGCAGCCCCGGGACTAGCGGGGGCCGGTACAATGAGCAGTTCTTC. V and J are TRBV4-1 and TRBJ2-1; 14 bases match TRBD2. The V segment lost 4 bases and the J segment 4 bases; nucleotides outside the gene matches: 6. CDR1 MGHRA and CDR2 YSYEKL come from the germline V gene. The CDR3 extends over 17 amino acids.

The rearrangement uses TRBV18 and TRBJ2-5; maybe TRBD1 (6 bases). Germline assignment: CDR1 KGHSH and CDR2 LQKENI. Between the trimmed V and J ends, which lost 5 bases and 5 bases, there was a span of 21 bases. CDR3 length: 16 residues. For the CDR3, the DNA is TGTGCCAGCTCATCCGGACAGCGGACGACCGCGGAGACCCAGTACTTC. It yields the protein CASSSGQRTTAETQYF.

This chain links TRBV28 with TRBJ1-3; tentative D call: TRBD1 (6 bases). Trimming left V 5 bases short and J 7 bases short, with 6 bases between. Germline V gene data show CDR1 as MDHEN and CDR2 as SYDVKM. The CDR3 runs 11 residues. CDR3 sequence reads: CASSQGNTIYF. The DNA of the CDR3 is TGTGCCAGCAGTCAGGGGAACACCATATATTTT.

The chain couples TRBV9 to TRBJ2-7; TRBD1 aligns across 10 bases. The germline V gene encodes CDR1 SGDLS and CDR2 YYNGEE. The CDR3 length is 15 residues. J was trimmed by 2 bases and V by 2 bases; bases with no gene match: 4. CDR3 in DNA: TGTGCCAGCAGCGTTAGGGACAGGGGTCCCTACGAGCAGTACTTC. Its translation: CASSVRDRGPYEQYF.

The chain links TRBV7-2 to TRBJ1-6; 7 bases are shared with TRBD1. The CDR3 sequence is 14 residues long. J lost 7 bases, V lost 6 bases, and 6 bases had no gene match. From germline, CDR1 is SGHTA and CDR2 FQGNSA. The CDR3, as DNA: TGTGCCAGCAGAGTGGGACAGAAAAATTCACCCCTCCACTTT. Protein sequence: CASRVGQKNSPLHF.

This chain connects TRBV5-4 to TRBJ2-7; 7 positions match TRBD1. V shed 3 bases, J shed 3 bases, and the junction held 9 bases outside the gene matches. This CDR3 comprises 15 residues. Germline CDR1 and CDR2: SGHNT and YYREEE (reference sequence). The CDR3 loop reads CASSYPGQRNYEQYF. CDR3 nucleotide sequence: TGTGCCAGCAGCTATCCGGGACAGCGGAACTACGAGCAGTACTTC.

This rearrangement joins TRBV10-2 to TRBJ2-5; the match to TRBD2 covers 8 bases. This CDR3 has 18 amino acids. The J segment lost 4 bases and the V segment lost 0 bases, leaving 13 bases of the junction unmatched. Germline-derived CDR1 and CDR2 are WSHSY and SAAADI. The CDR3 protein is CASSESFKKRESAETQYF. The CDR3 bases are TGCGCCAGCAGTGAGTCGTTTAAGAAGCGGGAGTCCGCAGAGACCCAGTACTTC.

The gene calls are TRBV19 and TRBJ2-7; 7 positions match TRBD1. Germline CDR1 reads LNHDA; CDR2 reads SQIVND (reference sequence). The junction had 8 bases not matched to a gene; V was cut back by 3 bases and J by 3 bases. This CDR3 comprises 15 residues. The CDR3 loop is CASSIHGQANYEQYF. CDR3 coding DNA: TGTGCCAGTAGTATTCACGGACAGGCCAACTACGAGCAGTACTTC.

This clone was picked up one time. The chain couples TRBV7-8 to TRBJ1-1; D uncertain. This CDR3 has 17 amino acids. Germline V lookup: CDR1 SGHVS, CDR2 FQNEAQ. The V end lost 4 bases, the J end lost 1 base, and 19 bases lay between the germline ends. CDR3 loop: CASSSSVRRTGNTEAFF. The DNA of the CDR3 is TGTGCCAGCAGCTCATCAGTCCGACGGACGGGGAACACTGAAGCTTTCTTT.

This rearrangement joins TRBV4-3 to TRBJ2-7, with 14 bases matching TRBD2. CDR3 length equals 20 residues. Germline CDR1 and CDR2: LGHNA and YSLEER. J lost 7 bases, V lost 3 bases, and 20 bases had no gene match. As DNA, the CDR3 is TGCGCCAGCAGCCACCACACGGGACTAGCGGGAGAAACTATTGAACAAGAGCAGTACTTC. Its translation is CASSHHTGLAGETIEQEQYF.

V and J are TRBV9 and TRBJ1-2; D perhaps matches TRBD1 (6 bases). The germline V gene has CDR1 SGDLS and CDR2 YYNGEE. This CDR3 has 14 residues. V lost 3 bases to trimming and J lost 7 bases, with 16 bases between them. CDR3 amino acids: CASSASQGGSGYTF. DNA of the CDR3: TGTGCCAGCAGCGCCTCACAGGGAGGGTCTGGCTACACCTTC.

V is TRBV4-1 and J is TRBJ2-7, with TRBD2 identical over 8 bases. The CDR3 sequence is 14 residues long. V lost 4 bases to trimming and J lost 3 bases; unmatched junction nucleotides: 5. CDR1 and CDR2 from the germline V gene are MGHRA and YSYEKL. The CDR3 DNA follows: TGCGCCAGCAGCCTCCGGGAGGGGGACTACGAGCAGTACTTC. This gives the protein CASSLREGDYEQYF.